This entry lists 9 T cell receptor beta chains sequenced from one sample in a study of T cells in Graves' hyperthyroidism and ophthalmopathy. Amplified TCR beta CDR3 regions came from RNA transcripts. HTBI primers drove first-round RT-PCR of the TCR CDR3. TCRdb itself ran the multiplex PCR reads through MiXCR, one entry per CDR3 protein. The sample carries a few hundred thousand distinct CDR3 sequences, 15% to 18% recorded once. The sequencing input was blood. These receptors were taken from a woman aged 25 to 39 with Graves' hyperthyroidism.

This chain joins TRBV29-1 and TRBJ2-3; TRBD1 is a possible D gene (6 bases). Germline assignment: CDR1 SQVTM and CDR2 ANQGSEA. The V gene lost 7 bases and the J gene lost 3 bases, with 14 bases spanning the gap. This CDR3 spans 13 amino acids. CDR3 bases: TGCAGCGACTACAGGGTCGGTACAGATACGCAGTATTTT. Amino acids: CSDYRVGTDTQYF.

This clonotype was observed a few times. The chain employs TRBV4-1 and TRBJ2-2, with no clear D. V lost 0 bases and J lost 6, with 14 bases in between. This CDR3 has 16 amino acids. In germline, CDR1 is MGHRA, CDR2 YSYEKL. The CDR3 protein is CASSQEYMSSPGELFF. The DNA for the CDR3 is TGCGCCAGCAGCCAAGAATATATGTCTAGTCCCGGGGAGCTGTTTTTT.

V usage is TRBV2 and J usage is TRBJ2-3; the D gene is possibly TRBD1 (6 bases). The germline V gene has CDR1 SNHLY and CDR2 FYNNEI. CDR3 length equals 12 residues. V gave up 6 bases and J gave up 9 bases, with 13 bases separating them. CDR3 in amino acids: CASSGQSLTQYF. The DNA of the CDR3 is TGTGCCAGCAGCGGACAGTCCTTGACGCAGTATTTT.

The chain links TRBV6-2 or TRBV6-3 to TRBJ2-1, with no clear D. The V and J ends lost 0 bases and 4 bases respectively, with 10 bases between them. Germline assignment: CDR1 MNHEY and CDR2 SVGEGT. This CDR3 has 15 amino acids. CDR3 in DNA: TGTGCCAGCAGTTACTCAGGAAGGGCGTACAATGAGCAGTTCTTC. It encodes CASSYSGRAYNEQFF.

This clonotype was seen repeatedly, ten times or more. CDR3 protein: CASSLTSGSPGEQFF. The DNA for the CDR3 is TGTGCCAGCAGTTTAACTAGCGGGAGTCCTGGTGAGCAGTTCTTC. The rearrangement joins TRBV27 to TRBJ2-1, with TRBD2 matching over 11 bases. This CDR3 spans 15 amino acids. CDR1 is MNHEY and CDR2 is SMNVEV in the germline V gene (reference sequence). The ends lost 2 bases at V and 9 bases at J; junction bases unmatched: 6.

This clonotype was detected many times. This chain links TRBV28 with TRBJ2-7; 12 bases align to TRBD1. The V gene end was trimmed by 4 bases and the J gene end by 2 bases; junction bases not matched to a gene: 3. Germline V gene data show CDR1 as MDHEN and CDR2 as SYDVKM. The CDR3 is 15 amino acids. The CDR3 reads CASSSRDRGPYEQYF. As DNA, the CDR3 is TGTGCCAGCAGTTCCCGGGACAGGGGGCCCTACGAGCAGTACTTC.

The sample holds many counts of this clonotype. The V call is TRBV10-3, the J call TRBJ2-1, with D possibly matching TRBD1 (6 bases). Trimming removed 7 bases at V and 0 bases at J, with 13 bases between. The CDR3 sequence is 15 residues long. Germline values: CDR1 ENHRY, CDR2 SYGVKD. The CDR3 DNA follows: TGTGCCATCACCGGGCAGGGGCCCTCCTACAATGAGCAGTTCTTC. As protein: CAITGQGPSYNEQFF.

This clonotype was found many times. The chain uses TRBV7-2 and TRBJ2-5; TRBD2 aligns across 9 bases. J gave up 5 bases and V 3 bases, and 10 bases lay outside the gene matches. CDR1 is SGHTA and CDR2 is FQGNSA in the germline V gene. The CDR3 length is 16 residues. The CDR3 spells CASSLGLAGSRETQYF. For the CDR3, the DNA is TGTGCCAGCAGCTTGGGGCTAGCGGGGTCCCGTGAGACCCAGTACTTC.

V is TRBV7-2 and J is TRBJ1-1; 8 nucleotides line up with TRBD1. Trimming cost V 5 bases and J 6 bases; bases outside gene matches: 8. The CDR3 runs 14 residues. CDR1 SGHTA and CDR2 FQGNSA come from the germline V gene. CDR3 in amino acids: CASSTFSDRAEAFF. CDR3 in DNA: TGTGCCAGCAGCACATTCTCGGACAGGGCTGAAGCTTTCTTT.